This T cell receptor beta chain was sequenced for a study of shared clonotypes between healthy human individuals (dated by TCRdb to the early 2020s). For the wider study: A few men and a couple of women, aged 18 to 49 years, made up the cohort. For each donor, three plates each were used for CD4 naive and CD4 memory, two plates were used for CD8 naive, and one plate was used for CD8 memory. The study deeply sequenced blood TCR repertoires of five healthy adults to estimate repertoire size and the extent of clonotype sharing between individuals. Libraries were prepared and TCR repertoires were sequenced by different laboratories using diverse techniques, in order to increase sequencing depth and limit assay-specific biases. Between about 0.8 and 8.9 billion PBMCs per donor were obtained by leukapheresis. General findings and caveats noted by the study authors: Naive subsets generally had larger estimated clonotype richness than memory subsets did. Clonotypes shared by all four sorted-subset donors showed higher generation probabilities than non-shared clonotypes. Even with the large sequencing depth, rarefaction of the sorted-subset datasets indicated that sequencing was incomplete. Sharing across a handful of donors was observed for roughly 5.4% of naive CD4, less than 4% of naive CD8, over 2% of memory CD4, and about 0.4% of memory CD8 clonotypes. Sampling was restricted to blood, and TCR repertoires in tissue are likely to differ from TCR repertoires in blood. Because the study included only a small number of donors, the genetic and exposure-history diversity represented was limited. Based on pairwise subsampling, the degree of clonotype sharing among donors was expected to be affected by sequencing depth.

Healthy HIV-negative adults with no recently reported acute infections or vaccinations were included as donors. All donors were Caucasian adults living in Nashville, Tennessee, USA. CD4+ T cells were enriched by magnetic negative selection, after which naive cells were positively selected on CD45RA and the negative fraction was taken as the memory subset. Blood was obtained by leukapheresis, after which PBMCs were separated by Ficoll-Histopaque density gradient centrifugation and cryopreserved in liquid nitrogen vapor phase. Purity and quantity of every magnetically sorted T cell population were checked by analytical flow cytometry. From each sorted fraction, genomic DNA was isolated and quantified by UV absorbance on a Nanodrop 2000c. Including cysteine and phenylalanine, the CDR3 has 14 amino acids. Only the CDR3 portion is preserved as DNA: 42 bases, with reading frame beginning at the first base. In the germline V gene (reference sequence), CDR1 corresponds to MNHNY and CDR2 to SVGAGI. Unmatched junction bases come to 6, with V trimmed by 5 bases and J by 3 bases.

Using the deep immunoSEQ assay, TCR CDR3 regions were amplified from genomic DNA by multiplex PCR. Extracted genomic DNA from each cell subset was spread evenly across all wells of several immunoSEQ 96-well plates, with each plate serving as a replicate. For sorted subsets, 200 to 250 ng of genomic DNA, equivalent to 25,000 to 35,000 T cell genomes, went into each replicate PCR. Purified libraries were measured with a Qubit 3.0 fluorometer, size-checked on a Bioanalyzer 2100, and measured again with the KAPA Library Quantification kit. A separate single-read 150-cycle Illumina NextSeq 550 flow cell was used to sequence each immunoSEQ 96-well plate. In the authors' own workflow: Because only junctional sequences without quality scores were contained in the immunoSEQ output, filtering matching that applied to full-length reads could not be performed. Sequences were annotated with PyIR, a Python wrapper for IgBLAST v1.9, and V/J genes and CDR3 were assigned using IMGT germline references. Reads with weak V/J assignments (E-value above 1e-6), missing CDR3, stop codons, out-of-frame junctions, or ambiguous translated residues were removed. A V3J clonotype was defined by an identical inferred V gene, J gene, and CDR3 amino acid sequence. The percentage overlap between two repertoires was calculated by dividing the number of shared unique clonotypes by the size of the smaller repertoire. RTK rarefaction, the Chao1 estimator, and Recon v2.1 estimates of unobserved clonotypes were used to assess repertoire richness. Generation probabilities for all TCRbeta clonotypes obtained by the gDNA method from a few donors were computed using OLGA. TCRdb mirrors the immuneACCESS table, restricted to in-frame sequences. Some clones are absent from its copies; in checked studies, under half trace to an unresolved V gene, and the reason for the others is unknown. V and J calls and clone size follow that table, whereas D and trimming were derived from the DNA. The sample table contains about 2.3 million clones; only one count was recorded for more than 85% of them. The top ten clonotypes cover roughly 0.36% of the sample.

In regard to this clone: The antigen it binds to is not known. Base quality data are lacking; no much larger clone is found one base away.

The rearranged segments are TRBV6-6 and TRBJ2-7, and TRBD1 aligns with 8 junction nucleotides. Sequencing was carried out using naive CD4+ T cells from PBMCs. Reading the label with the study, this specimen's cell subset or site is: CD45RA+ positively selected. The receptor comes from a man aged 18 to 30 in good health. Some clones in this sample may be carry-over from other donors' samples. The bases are TGTGCCAGCAGTCGCGGGACAGGAGTCTACGAGCAGTACTTC. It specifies CASSRGTGVYEQYF.